This T cell receptor beta chain was captured in a study of metastatic and nonmetastatic thyroid tumors. Study observations and caveats: Relative to benign nodules, malignant thyroid tumors were reportedly characterized by significantly elevated TCR beta diversity in blood and tumor.

The entire patient cohort was treatment-naive prior to thyroid surgery. As originally analysed: Variation in CDR3 across clinicopathological groups served as the basis for constructing a distant-metastasis classifier in papillary thyroid cancer. TCRdb re-called the PCR reads through MiXCR. These V and J calls rely on TCRdb rather than the paper's analysis. The table has about 19,000 clones, approximately 24% seen once. This clone has ten or more counts. Its antigen is undetermined. This CDR3 spans 17 amino acids. The V end lost 0 bases, the J end lost 4 bases, and 20 bases lay between the germline ends. Germline V gene data show CDR1 as SGHNT and CDR2 as YYREEE (reference sequence).

The sample taken for sequencing was blood. The V call is TRBV5-4, the J call TRBJ2-7; D may be TRBD2 (7 bases). This clonotype originated in a male donor with papillary thyroid cancer or a benign thyroid nodule (not recorded which). Some clones in this sample may be carry-over from other donors' samples. The CDR3 DNA is TGTGCCAGCAGCTTGGATATGGGGGGGGGCCCCGGTTACGAGCAGTACTTC. Protein: CASSLDMGGGPGYEQYF.